This T cell receptor beta chain originates from a study of cytomegalovirus exposure and HLA in healthy donors. Study in general: One earlier analysis, a look at 150 million to 200 million T cells, found 100 million to 130 million unique TCR beta sequences. Study-level results: The study labeled approximately 150 TCR beta chains cytomegalovirus-associated.

PCR employed 60 Vbeta and 13 Jbeta primers. Produced via immunoSEQ multiplex PCR; TCRdb's table is partial and in-frame only. The sample lists around 190,000 clones; 87% were seen once. The CDR3 runs to 14 residues. CDR1 and CDR2 (germline): SGHDT, YYEEEE. V lost 1 base, J lost 2 bases, and 1 base stayed unmatched. A note on this clone: Its antigen is not known.

Specimen: PBMCs. This sequence originates from a boy between 2 and 10 years old in good health and CMV-seronegative. The chain links TRBV5-6 to TRBJ2-7; 9 nucleotides agree with TRBD2. In nucleotides, the CDR3 is TGTGCCAGCAGCTTGAGGACTAGCGCCTACGAGCAGTACTTC. It codes for CASSLRTSAYEQYF.